This T cell receptor (beta chain) was retrieved from a study of T cells after yellow fever vaccination (dated by TCRdb to about 2019). In the study overall: The SMART-Seq v4 Ultra Low Input RNA kit was used to prepare libraries from fractions with low cell numbers. Two healthy male donors made up the cohort, one aged 18 to 29 years and the other aged 30 to 40 years. To follow T-cell clones before and after primary and booster YFV17D yellow fever vaccination, bulk TCR alpha and beta repertoires were sequenced over time. Bulk PBMC replicates and cell subsets were isolated from blood drawn at multiple timepoints before and after both primary and secondary immunization.

What the study reported, not specific to this receptor: Because only a couple of donors were included in the study, the extent to which the findings can be generalized is limited. After the booster, most of the clones that had expanded following primary vaccination were detected again (around 97% of CD4 and around 90% of CD8), which suggests that memory was broadly maintained. Because abundant contaminating clonotypes from the bulk population could be contained in FACS-sorted repertoires, computational filtering was required. A small share of clonotypes occurred in both CD4 and CD8 compartments, likely arising from convergent recombination. The secondary T-cell response was found to be weaker but faster than the primary response, with a peak reached on day 5 rather than on day 15.

The instrument given in TCRdb is Illumina NovaSeq 6000. TCR cDNA was synthesized by 5'RACE template switching, through which a universal primer site and unique molecular identifiers were introduced. Priming for cDNA synthesis came from both the TCR alpha and TCR beta constant segments. Libraries were amplified in two PCR steps, with sample barcodes and sequencing adapters added in the second step. Sequencing of libraries was done on Illumina HiSeq 2500 (2x100 bp) or NovaSeq (2x150 bp). As for how the authors treated the data: Reads were demultiplexed and collapsed into UMI consensus sequences with MIGEC, and V(D)J alignment was performed with MiXCR. Vaccine-responding clonotypes were identified with edgeR using replicate PBMC samples, with FDR below 0.01 and a log2 fold change above 5 up to day 15 being required. Bulk clonotypes were assigned CD4 or CD8 identity according to which sequenced CD4 or CD8 repertoire held them at higher abundance. TCRdb reanalyzed the raw reads on its own, using fastp at Q25 for trimming and MiXCR for clone calling, and kept in-frame beta chains. When rows share a CDR3 protein, they turn into one entry using the most common DNA and genes. None of the V and J calls come from the authors' own analysis; TCRdb made them. In this sample the table shows some 320,000 distinct CDR3 sequences, around 4.5% of which occur a single time. The top ten clonotypes cover approximately 20% of the sample.

Spanning cysteine to phenylalanine, the CDR3 consists of 14 amino acids. CDR3 DNA is the only sequence kept; it has 42 bases, read in frame from the first base. Between the V and J ends, shortened by 1 base and 3 bases respectively, the junction contains 7 bases. Points on this clonotype: The antigen it binds to is not known. No base qualities exist here, and no much larger clone lies one base off it.

Interpreted using the paper, the treatment or condition label stands for: live attenuated yellow fever vaccine strain. At each blood-draw timepoint, two biological replicates of bulk PBMCs were obtained. PBMCs were isolated from peripheral blood using a standard Ficoll-Paque protocol. TriZol was used to extract RNA from bulk PBMCs, from CD4 and CD8 fractions, and from dextramer-positive and dextramer-negative fractions. The clonotype comes from a man aged 18 to 29 who received the YFV17D yellow fever vaccine. The source was PBMCs, collected 15 days after the yellow fever booster vaccination. Here the chain combines TRBV23-1 and TRBJ2-1; the D gene assignment is ambiguous. TRBV23-1 is an open reading frame whose function is uncertain. At the DNA level, the sequence is TGCGCCAGCAGTCAATTCGAGGTCTACAATGAGCAGTTCTTC. Translated, it reads CASSQFEVYNEQFF.